A selection of T cell receptor beta chains follows, all from one sample in a study of CD8 T cells in ankylosing spondylitis. Each CDR3 protein is one row after TCRdb ran MiXCR on the 5' RACE reads. Counted here are 210,000 or so distinct CDR3 sequences, under 30% occurring once; the ten biggest clones make up 6.6%. The sequenced sample was blood, either unsorted or a sorted T cell fraction (not recorded which). The receptors derive from a male donor with ankylosing spondylitis or in good health (not recorded which). The CDR3 runs from the conserved cysteine through the conserved F or W. D genes are given only for firm matches. Some rows mark clone size as missing; the rest say once, few, many or name a class of expanded clone.

v_call,clone_size,d_call,j_call,cdr3_aa,cdr3_nt
TRBV4-3,-,TRBD2,TRBJ2-5,CASSQATAGLAGEGQETQYF,TGCGCCAGCAGCCAGGCTACTGCTGGACTAGCGGGAGAGGGGCAAGAGACCCAGTACTTC
TRBV11-2,many,TRBD1,TRBJ1-6,CASSHADRVVSYNSPLHF,TGTGCCAGCAGCCACGCGGACAGGGTTGTGTCCTATAATTCACCCCTCCACTTT
TRBV20-1,many,TRBD1,TRBJ1-5,CSAQTGEQPQHF,TGCAGTGCCCAAACAGGGGAACAGCCCCAGCATTTT
TRBV5-1,-,-,TRBJ1-1,CASSLTQGPEAFF,TGCGCCAGCAGCTTGACCCAGGGTCCTGAAGCTTTCTTT
TRBV6-1,many,-,TRBJ2-5,CASLWVETQYF,TGTGCCAGCCTGTGGGTAGAGACCCAGTACTTC
TRBV20-1,few,TRBD2,TRBJ2-1,CSARDRDYYNEQFF,TGCAGTGCTAGAGACCGGGACTACTACAATGAGCAGTTCTTC
TRBV12-3/TRBV12-4,many,TRBD1,TRBJ2-1,CASSQGASYNEQFF,TGTGCCAGCAGTCAGGGGGCCTCCTACAATGAGCAGTTCTTC
TRBV10-3,-,TRBD1,TRBJ2-7,CATCPRDRGYEQYF,TGTGCCACCTGTCCGAGGGACAGGGGGTACGAGCAGTACTTC
TRBV29-1,many,TRBD1,TRBJ1-2,CSVGPVGQGDYGYTF,TGCAGCGTTGGCCCCGTTGGACAGGGCGACTATGGCTACACCTTC
TRBV29-1,-,TRBD1,TRBJ2-3,CSVGLGDRGTQYF,TGCAGCGTTGGTCTAGGGGACAGGGGTACGCAGTATTTT
TRBV7-8,many,TRBD2,TRBJ2-3,CASSQGLGTQYF,TGTGCCAGCAGCCAAGGACTAGGTACGCAGTATTTT
TRBV20-1,few,-,TRBJ2-1,CSASLAPLGTYNEQFF,TGCAGTGCTAGTTTGGCTCCCTTAGGGACTTACAATGAGCAGTTCTTC
TRBV20-1,many,TRBD2,TRBJ2-3,CSAATSGASTDTQYF,TGCAGTGCCGCGACTAGCGGAGCAAGCACAGATACGCAGTATTTT
TRBV7-9,many,-,TRBJ2-7,CASSLARGPGSSEQYF,TGTGCCAGCAGCTTAGCGAGGGGTCCAGGGTCCTCCGAGCAGTACTTC
TRBV6-1,-,TRBD1,TRBJ2-1,CASRQQGTYEQFF,TGTGCCAGCAGGCAACAGGGGACCTATGAGCAGTTCTTC
TRBV20-1,-,TRBD2,TRBJ2-1,CSARGFRASGSYEQFF,TGCAGTGCTAGAGGATTTCGGGCTAGCGGGAGCTATGAGCAGTTCTTC
TRBV21-1,many,-,TRBJ2-1,CASSKGVKKGQGREQFF,TGTGCCAGCAGCAAAGGGGTCAAGAAGGGGCAGGGGCGGGAGCAGTTCTTC
TRBV20-1,few,-,TRBJ1-1,CSARYGGANTEAFF,TGCAGTGCTAGATATGGGGGCGCGAACACTGAAGCTTTCTTT
TRBV12-3/TRBV12-4,many,TRBD1,TRBJ1-1,CASSSGGYTEAFF,TGTGCCAGCAGCTCAGGGGGATACACTGAAGCTTTCTTT
TRBV13,many,-,TRBJ1-2,CASSLEATNFYGYTF,TGTGCCAGCAGCTTAGAAGCGACGAACTTCTATGGCTACACCTTC
TRBV20-1,-,-,TRBJ2-7,CSARDSSDEQYF,TGCAGTGCTAGGGACAGTTCGGACGAGCAGTACTTC
TRBV5-1,-,-,TRBJ2-1,CASSLHVEYNEQFF,TGCGCCAGCAGCTTGCACGTCGAGTACAATGAGCAGTTCTTC
TRBV29-1,-,-,TRBJ1-1,CSVSMAPESTEAFF,TGCAGCGTTTCCATGGCTCCGGAGAGCACTGAAGCTTTCTTT
TRBV28,many,-,TRBJ2-6,CASTLAGSSGANVLTF,TGTGCCAGCACCCTGGCGGGATCCTCAGGGGCCAACGTCCTGACTTTC
TRBV7-3,many,-,TRBJ1-1,CASSLRTDTEAFF,TGTGCCAGCAGCTTAAGGACTGACACTGAAGCTTTCTTT
TRBV6-2/TRBV6-3,-,-,TRBJ2-1,CASSYLEAGQSYNEQFF,TGTGCCAGCAGTTACCTGGAGGCGGGTCAGTCTTACAATGAGCAGTTCTTC
TRBV20-1,-,TRBD2,TRBJ2-7,CSASVLVRGLGVSYEQYF,TGCAGTGCTAGTGTATTAGTGCGTGGACTAGGGGTCTCCTACGAGCAGTACTTC
TRBV3-1,many,TRBD1,TRBJ1-1,CASSQGLNRGHGTEAFF,TGTGCCAGCAGCCAAGGTCTTAACAGGGGGCATGGAACTGAAGCTTTCTTT
TRBV7-2,few,TRBD2,TRBJ2-3,CASSFGGGRAATDTQYF,TGTGCCAGCAGCTTCGGAGGCGGGAGGGCCGCGACAGATACGCAGTATTTT
TRBV5-1,few,-,TRBJ2-2,CASRLTPENTGELFF,TGCGCCAGCAGGCTCACCCCGGAGAACACCGGGGAGCTGTTTTTT
TRBV14,many,-,TRBJ1-2,CASSSGGGRSRRGYTF,TGTGCCAGCAGCTCCGGGGGGGGCCGCTCCAGGCGGGGCTACACCTTC
TRBV28,-,-,TRBJ2-1,CASTALNEQFF,TGTGCCAGCACCGCCCTGAATGAGCAGTTCTTC
TRBV5-6,-,-,TRBJ2-5,CASSLGLFGETQYF,TGTGCCAGCAGCTTGGGACTTTTTGGAGAGACCCAGTACTTC
TRBV20-1,many,-,TRBJ2-3,CSAATALTDTQYF,TGCAGTGCCGCGACAGCACTTACAGATACGCAGTATTTT
TRBV27,-,-,TRBJ2-7,CASSLWAGAPAYEQYF,TGTGCCAGCAGTTTATGGGCAGGGGCCCCTGCCTACGAGCAGTACTTC
TRBV29-1,-,-,TRBJ1-1,CSATGGLNTEAFF,TGCAGCGCGACCGGGGGCTTAAACACTGAAGCTTTCTTT
TRBV28,many,TRBD2,TRBJ2-1,CASSRWLAGGGSYNEQFF,TGTGCCAGCAGTCGGTGGCTAGCGGGAGGAGGGTCCTACAATGAGCAGTTCTTC
TRBV20-1,few,-,TRBJ2-7,CSARSSVFPYEQYF,TGCAGTGCTAGGTCGTCAGTTTTTCCCTACGAGCAGTACTTC
TRBV20-1,many,-,TRBJ2-7,CSARVVETPEFYEQYF,TGCAGTGCTAGAGTCGTGGAAACGCCGGAGTTCTACGAGCAGTACTTC
TRBV27,many,-,TRBJ2-1,CASHGHGGYEQFF,TGTGCCAGCCACGGTCATGGGGGCTATGAGCAGTTCTTC
TRBV10-3,many,-,TRBJ2-3,CAISESTPSFTDTQYF,TGTGCCATCAGTGAGTCGACGCCTAGCTTCACAGATACGCAGTATTTT
TRBV7-2,many,-,TRBJ2-7,CASSLGQGRYEQYF,TGTGCCAGCAGCTTAGGTCAGGGTCGCTACGAGCAGTACTTC
TRBV5-4,-,TRBD1,TRBJ1-6,CASSLGGTGSSPLHF,TGTGCCAGCAGCTTGGGAGGGACAGGGTCTTCACCCCTCCACTTT
TRBV5-1,few,TRBD1,TRBJ2-5,CASSETGAPQETQYF,TGCGCCAGCAGCGAGACAGGGGCCCCCCAAGAGACCCAGTACTTC